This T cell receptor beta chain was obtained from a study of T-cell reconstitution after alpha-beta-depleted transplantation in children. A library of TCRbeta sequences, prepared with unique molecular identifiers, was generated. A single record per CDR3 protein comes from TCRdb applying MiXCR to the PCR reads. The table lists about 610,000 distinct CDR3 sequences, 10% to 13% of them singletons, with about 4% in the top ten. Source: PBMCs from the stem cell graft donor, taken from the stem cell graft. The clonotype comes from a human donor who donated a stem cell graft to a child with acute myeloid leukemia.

This CDR3 is CASSSGRIMNTEAFF. In nucleotides, the CDR3 is TGCGCCAGCAGCTCCGGACGGATTATGAACACTGAAGCTTTCTTT. J is TRBJ1-1 and V is TRBV5-1, with no clear D. Germline V CDR1 and CDR2: SGHRS, YFSETQ. This CDR3 has 15 amino acids. V was cut by 3 bases and J by 0 bases, with 12 bases left in between.